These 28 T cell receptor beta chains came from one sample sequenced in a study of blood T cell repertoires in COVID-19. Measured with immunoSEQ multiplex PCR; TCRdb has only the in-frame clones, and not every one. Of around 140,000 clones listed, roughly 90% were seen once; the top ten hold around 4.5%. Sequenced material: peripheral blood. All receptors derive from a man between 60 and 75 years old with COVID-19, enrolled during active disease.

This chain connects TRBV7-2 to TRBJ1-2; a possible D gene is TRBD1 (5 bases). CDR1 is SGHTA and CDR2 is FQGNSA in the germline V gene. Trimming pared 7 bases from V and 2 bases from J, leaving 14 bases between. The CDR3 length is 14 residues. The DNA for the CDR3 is TGTGCCAGCATCCAGGGAGGCTCAAACTATGGCTACACCTTC. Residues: CASIQGGSNYGYTF.

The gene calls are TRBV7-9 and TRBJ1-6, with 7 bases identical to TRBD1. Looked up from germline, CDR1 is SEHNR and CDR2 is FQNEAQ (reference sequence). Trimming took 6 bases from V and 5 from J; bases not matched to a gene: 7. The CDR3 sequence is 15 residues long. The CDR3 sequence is CASSPPGQNNSPLHF. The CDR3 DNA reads TGTGCCAGCAGTCCGCCGGGACAGAATAATTCACCCCTCCACTTT.

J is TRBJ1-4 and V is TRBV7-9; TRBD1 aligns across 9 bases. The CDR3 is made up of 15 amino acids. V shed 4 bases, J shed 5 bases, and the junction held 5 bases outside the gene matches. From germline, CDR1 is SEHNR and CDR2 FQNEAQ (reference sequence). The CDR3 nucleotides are TGTGCCAGCAGCTCCCACGGGACAGGGAATGAAAAACTGTTTTTT. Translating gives CASSSHGTGNEKLFF.

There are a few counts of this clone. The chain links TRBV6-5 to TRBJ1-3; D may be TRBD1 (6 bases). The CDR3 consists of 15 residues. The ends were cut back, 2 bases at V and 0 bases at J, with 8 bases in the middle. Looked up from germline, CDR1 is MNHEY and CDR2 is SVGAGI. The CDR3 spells CASSYDRTSGNTIYF. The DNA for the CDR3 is TGTGCCAGCAGTTACGACAGGACCTCTGGAAACACCATATATTTT.

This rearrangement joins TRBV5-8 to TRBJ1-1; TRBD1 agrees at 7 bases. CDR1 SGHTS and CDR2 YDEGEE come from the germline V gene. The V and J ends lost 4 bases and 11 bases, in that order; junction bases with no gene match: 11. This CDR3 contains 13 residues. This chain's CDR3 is CASSHRGAERAFF. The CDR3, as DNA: TGTGCCAGCAGCCACAGGGGTGCGGAACGCGCTTTCTTT.

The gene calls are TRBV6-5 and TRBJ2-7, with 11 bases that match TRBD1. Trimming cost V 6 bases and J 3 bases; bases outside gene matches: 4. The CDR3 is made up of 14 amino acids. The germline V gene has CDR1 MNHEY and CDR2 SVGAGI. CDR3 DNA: TGTGCCAGCAGCGACGGGACAGGGGGCTACGAGCAGTACTTC. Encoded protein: CASSDGTGGYEQYF.

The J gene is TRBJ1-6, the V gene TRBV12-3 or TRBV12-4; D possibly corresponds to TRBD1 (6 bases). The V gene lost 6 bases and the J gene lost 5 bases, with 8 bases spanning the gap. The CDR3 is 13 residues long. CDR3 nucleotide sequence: TGTGCCAGCAGAAACAGGGATAATTCACCCCTCCACTTT. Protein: CASRNRDNSPLHF.

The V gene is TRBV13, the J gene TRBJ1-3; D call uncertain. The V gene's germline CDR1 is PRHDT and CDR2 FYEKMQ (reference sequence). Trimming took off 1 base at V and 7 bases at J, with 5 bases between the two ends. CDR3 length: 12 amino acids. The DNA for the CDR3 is TGTGCCAGCAGCTTAGTGAGGAACACCATATATTTT. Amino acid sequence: CASSLVRNTIYF.

CDR3 coding DNA: TGTGCCAGCAGACCTAGCGGGGGGCCCCAAGAGACCCAGTACTTC. This gives the protein CASRPSGGPQETQYF. This sequence joins TRBV6-2 or TRBV6-3 and TRBJ2-5; 11 nucleotides agree with TRBD2. The CDR3 sequence is 15 residues long. Trimming removed 6 bases from V and 1 base from J; junction bases left unmatched: 4. Germline V CDR1 and CDR2: MNHEY, SVGEGT.

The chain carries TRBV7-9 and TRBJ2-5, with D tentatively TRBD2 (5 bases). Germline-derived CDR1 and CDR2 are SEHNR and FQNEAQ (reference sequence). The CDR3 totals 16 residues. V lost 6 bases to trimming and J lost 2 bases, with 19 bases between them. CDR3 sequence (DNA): TGTGCCAGCAGGCGAAGTTCCGAGGCGGGTCAAGAGACCCAGTACTTC. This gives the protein CASRRSSEAGQETQYF.

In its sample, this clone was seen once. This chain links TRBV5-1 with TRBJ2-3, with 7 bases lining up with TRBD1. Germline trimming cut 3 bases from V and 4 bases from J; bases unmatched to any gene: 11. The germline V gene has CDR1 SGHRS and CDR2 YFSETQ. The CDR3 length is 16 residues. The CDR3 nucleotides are TGCGCCAGCAGCTCCTCCGGGACAGCGATTGCAGATACGCAGTATTTT. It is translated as CASSSSGTAIADTQYF.

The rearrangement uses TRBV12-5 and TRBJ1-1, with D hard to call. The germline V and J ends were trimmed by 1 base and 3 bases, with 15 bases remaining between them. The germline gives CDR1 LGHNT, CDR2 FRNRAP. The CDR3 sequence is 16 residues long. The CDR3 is CASGLGPPRADTEAFF. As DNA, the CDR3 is TGTGCTAGTGGTTTGGGCCCTCCGCGGGCAGACACTGAAGCTTTCTTT.

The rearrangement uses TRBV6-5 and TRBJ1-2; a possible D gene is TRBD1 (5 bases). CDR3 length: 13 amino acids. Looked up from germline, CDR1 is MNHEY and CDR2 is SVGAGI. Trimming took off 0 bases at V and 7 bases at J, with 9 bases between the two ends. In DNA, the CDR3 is TGTGCCAGCAGTTACTCGGCAGGGCCTGGCTACACCTTC. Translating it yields CASSYSAGPGYTF.

The CDR3 sequence: CASSSLTGWGTEAFF. Written as DNA, the CDR3 is TGTGCCAGCAGCTCCCTGACAGGCTGGGGCACTGAAGCTTTCTTT. J is TRBJ1-1 and V is TRBV7-9, with a possible D match to TRBD1 (6 bases). This CDR3 has 15 residues. CDR1 is SEHNR and CDR2 is FQNEAQ in the germline V gene (reference sequence). V dropped 4 bases and J dropped 4 bases, with 16 bases sitting between them.

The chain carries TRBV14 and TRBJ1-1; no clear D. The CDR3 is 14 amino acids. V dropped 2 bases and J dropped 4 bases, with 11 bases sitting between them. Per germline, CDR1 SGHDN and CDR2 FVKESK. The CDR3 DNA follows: TGTGCCAGCAGCCAAAGAGGGTATCGCACTGAAGCTTTCTTT. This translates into CASSQRGYRTEAFF.

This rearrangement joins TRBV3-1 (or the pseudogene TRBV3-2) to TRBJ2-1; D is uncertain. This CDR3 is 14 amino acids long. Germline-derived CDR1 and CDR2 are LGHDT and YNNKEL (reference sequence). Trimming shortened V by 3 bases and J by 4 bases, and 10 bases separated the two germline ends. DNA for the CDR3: TGTGCCAGCAGCCACGTGCAGTTATACAATGAGCAGTTCTTC. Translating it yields CASSHVQLYNEQFF.

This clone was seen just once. The chain's CDR3 is CASSFDRSSYEQYF. In nucleotides, the CDR3 is TGCGCCAGCAGTTTTGACAGGAGCTCCTACGAGCAGTACTTC. The chain links TRBV5-1 to TRBJ2-7, with D possibly being TRBD1 (6 bases). With 5 bases removed from V and 0 bases from J, the gap between germline ends came to 12 bases. Germline CDR1 is SGHRS and CDR2 is YFSETQ. CDR3 length equals 14 residues.

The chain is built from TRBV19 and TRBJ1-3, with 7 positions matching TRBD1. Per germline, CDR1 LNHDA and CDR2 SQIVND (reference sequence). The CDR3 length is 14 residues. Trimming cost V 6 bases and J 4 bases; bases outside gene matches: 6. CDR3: CASRRTGEGNTIYF. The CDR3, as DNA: TGTGCCAGTAGAAGAACAGGGGAAGGAAACACCATATATTTT.

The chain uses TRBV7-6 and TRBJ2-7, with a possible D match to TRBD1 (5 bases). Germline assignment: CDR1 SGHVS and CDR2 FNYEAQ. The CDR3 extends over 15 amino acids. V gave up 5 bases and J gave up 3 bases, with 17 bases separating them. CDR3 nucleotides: TGTGCCAGCAGCCGAAATAGTGGGGCCAACTACGAGCAGTACTTC. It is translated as CASSRNSGANYEQYF.

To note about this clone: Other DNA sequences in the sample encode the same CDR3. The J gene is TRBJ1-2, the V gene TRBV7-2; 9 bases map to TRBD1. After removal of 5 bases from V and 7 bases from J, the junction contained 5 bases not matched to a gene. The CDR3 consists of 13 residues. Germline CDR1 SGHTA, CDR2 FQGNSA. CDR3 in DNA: TGTGCCAGCAGCAGGGACAGGGCGGGTGGCTACACCTTC. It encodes CASSRDRAGGYTF.

CDR3 sequence (DNA): TGTGCCAGCAGCCAGGACAGGGGGCCAAGTGGAAAACTGTTTTTT. Translating it yields CASSQDRGPSGKLFF. This sequence joins TRBV6-5 and TRBJ1-4, with TRBD1 matching over 11 bases. After removal of 6 bases from V and 10 bases from J, the junction contained 10 bases not matched to a gene. This CDR3 region has 15 residues. Germline CDR1 reads MNHEY; CDR2 reads SVGAGI.

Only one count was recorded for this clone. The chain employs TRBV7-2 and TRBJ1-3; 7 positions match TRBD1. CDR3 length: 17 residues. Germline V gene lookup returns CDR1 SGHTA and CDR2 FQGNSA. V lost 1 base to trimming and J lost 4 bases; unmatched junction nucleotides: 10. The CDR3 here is CASSLGTGYRVGNTIYF. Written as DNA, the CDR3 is TGTGCCAGCAGCTTAGGGACAGGCTATCGGGTGGGAAACACCATATATTTT.

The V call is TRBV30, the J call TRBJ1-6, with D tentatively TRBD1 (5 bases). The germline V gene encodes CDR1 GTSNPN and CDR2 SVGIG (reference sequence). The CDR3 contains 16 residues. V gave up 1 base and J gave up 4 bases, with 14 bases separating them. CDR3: CAWSAIGAAYNSPLHF. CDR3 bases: TGTGCCTGGAGTGCTATAGGGGCAGCTTATAATTCACCCCTCCACTTT.

CDR3 sequence (DNA): TGTGCCAGCAGCCCGGACAGGGGCACAGATACGCAGTATTTT. Protein product: CASSPDRGTDTQYF. The V call is TRBV7-3, the J call TRBJ2-3, with 8 positions matching TRBD1. The germline V gene encodes CDR1 SGHTA and CDR2 FQGTGA. J was trimmed by 1 base and V by 5 bases; bases with no gene match: 2. The CDR3 spans 14 residues.

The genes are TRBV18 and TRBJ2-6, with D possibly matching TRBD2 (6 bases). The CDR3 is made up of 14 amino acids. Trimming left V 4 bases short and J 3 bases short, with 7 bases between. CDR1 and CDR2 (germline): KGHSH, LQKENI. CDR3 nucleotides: TGTGCCAGCTCACTGCGGGGTGGGGCCAACGTCCTGACTTTC. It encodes CASSLRGGANVLTF.

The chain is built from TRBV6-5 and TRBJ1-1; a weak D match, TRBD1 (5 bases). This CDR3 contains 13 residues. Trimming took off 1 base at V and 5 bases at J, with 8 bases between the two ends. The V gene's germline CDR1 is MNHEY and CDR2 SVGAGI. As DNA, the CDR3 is TGTGCCAGCAGTTACTGGGGACTTACTGAAGCTTTCTTT. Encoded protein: CASSYWGLTEAFF.

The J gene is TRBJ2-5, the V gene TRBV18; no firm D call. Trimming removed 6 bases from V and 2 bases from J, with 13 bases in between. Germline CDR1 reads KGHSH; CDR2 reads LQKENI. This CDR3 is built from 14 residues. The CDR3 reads CASSPLVRQETQYF. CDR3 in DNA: TGTGCCAGCTCCCCATTGGTGCGGCAAGAGACCCAGTACTTC.

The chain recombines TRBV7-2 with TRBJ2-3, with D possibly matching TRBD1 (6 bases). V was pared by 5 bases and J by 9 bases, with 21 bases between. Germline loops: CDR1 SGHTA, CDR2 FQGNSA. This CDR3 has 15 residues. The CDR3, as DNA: TGTGCCAGCAGCCCCGGGACACCGAAAGGGTGGACGCAGTATTTT. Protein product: CASSPGTPKGWTQYF.